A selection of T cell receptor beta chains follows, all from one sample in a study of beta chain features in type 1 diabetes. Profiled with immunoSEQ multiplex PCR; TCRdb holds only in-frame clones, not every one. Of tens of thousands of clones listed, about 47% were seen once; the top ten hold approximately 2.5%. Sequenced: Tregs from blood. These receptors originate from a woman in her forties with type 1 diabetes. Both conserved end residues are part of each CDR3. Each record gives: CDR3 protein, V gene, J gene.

CASNSGTEPSGYTF	TRBV7-3	TRBJ1-2
CASSLGSGLNTEAFF	TRBV5-4	TRBJ1-1
CASSSVGTIREPQHF	TRBV27	TRBJ1-5
CASSLGGRGHEQYF	TRBV7-2	TRBJ2-7
CASSSFGDQPQHF	TRBV7-9	TRBJ1-5
CASRVRKLNTEAFF	TRBV28	TRBJ1-1
CASSLVVLANNEQFF	TRBV7-2	TRBJ2-1
CASRSNAGTNFEAFF	TRBV6-6	TRBJ1-1
CASSPGSEGLSEQYF	TRBV9	TRBJ2-7
CASSVAFNTEAFF	TRBV9	TRBJ1-1
CASIGNRNTGELFF	TRBV7-2	TRBJ2-2
CASSVGQGSYEQYF	TRBV7-9	TRBJ2-7
CASTSTGVTVSFF	TRBV2	TRBJ2-1
CASSWGGANSDEQFF	TRBV5-1	TRBJ2-1
CASSPVDTAYEQYF	TRBV5-1	TRBJ2-7
CASSLRRYEAFF	TRBV7-2	TRBJ1-1
CASRGTGSLNEKLFF	TRBV2	TRBJ1-4
CASSQAPQENTEAFF	TRBV4-3	TRBJ1-1
CASSEWRRVIAGDNEQFF	TRBV6-1	TRBJ2-1
CASSLERDRGRDTQYF	TRBV7-2	TRBJ2-3
CASSLGWASGETQYF	TRBV7-2	TRBJ2-5
CASRTGTSDIGELFF	TRBV5-1	TRBJ2-2
CASSYFTGGDEKLFF	TRBV6-6	TRBJ1-4
CASSPRTSWGETQYF	TRBV7-7	TRBJ2-5
CASSQERHGTGELFF	TRBV4-3	TRBJ2-2
CASKADRDGSYEQYF	TRBV19	TRBJ2-7
CASRNRGTDTQYF	TRBV19	TRBJ2-3
CASSPGVGVIYEQYF	TRBV4-3	TRBJ2-7
CAISLTGPYNEQFF	TRBV10-3	TRBJ2-1
CSARSGQGSTEAFF	TRBV29-1	TRBJ1-1
CSVLTSGATEAFF	TRBV29-1	TRBJ1-1
CASSPSEGGYEQYF	TRBV18	-
CASSLGARAPYEQYF	TRBV5-4	TRBJ2-7
CASSPQGPTRYF	TRBV28	TRBJ2-3
CASRFLRQPQHF	TRBV28	TRBJ1-5
CASSLAGGRYEQYF	TRBV27	TRBJ2-7
CSVEGLLNTEAFF	TRBV29-1	TRBJ1-1
CSVGRSSYEQYF	TRBV29-1	TRBJ2-7
CASSRRSYNSPLHF	TRBV14	TRBJ1-6
CASSQGSGPTGELFF	TRBV4-2	TRBJ2-2
CASSQAGLGYGYTF	TRBV4-3	TRBJ1-2
CASAVGQGGDTQYF	TRBV5-1	TRBJ2-3
CASIPRAPGAYEQYF	TRBV28	TRBJ2-7
CASSTRRGNTEAFF	TRBV7-9	TRBJ1-1
CASSLTGGMGANVLTF	TRBV7-3	TRBJ2-6
CASSLARRDTQYF	TRBV7-3	TRBJ2-3
CASSYDSTRTQYF	TRBV6-5	TRBJ2-5
CSAGNRGGYTF	TRBV20-1	TRBJ1-2
CASSPTGDRGPLHF	TRBV7-9	TRBJ1-6
CASSYSPGDGDNEQFF	TRBV6-5	TRBJ2-1
CSVEEPPQGEQFF	TRBV29-1	TRBJ2-1
CASSLKGYEQYF	TRBV28	TRBJ2-7